The 6 T cell receptor beta chains reported below all come from one sample, sequenced in a study of blood T cell repertoires in COVID-19 (dated by TCRdb to about 2020). Libraries were made using the immunoSEQ multiplex PCR assay. TCRdb took this table from immuneACCESS and kept in-frame rearrangements with V and J called. Such tables lack part of the clones; where checked against another copy, unresolved V genes explain under half of the gap, and the rest is unexplained. The sample yields 140,000 to 150,000 clones; roughly nine tenths were counted once. Roughly 3% of the sample is taken by the ten largest. Sequenced material: peripheral blood. Source of these receptors: a woman between 55 and 75 years old with active COVID-19.

In DNA form, the CDR3 reads TGCGCCACCCCTTTCTGGGCCCCAAATTCACCCCTCCACTTT. It translates to CATPFWAPNSPLHF. This rearrangement joins TRBV10-1 to TRBJ1-6; the D is unclear. This CDR3 contains 14 residues. Per germline, CDR1 WNHNN and CDR2 SYGVQD (reference sequence). V lost 10 bases, J lost 7 bases, and 17 bases lay in between.

Points on this clone: The germline gene is not matched at one end of the junction; a read error may be the cause. CDR3 residues: CASSLGSTGVSVF. The CDR3 region has the DNA TGTGCCAGCAGCTTAGGCTCAACAGGGGTGTCTGTTTTT. This chain connects TRBV7-2 to TRBJ2-2; 7 bases line up with TRBD1. The CDR3 length is 13 residues. CDR1 is SGHTA and CDR2 is FQGNSA in the germline V gene.

The J gene is TRBJ2-3, the V gene TRBV6-5; D possibly corresponds to TRBD2 (6 bases). Germline V gives CDR1 MNHEY, CDR2 SVGAGI. V was shortened by 6 bases and J by 0 bases, with 13 bases between the two germline ends. The CDR3 is 15 amino acids. In DNA, the CDR3 is TGTGCCAGCAGGCCGGCCGGGACTAGCACAGATACGCAGTATTTT. It encodes CASRPAGTSTDTQYF.

This chain connects TRBV7-2 to TRBJ1-6; no reliable D call. Trimming stripped 7 bases from V and 0 bases from J, with 10 bases between. The germline V gene has CDR1 SGHTA and CDR2 FQGNSA. This CDR3 is 15 amino acids long. CDR3 nucleotide sequence: TGTGCCAGCATCCCCTCGAGCTCCTATAATTCACCCCTCCACTTT. Encoded protein: CASIPSSSYNSPLHF. The full variable domain, completed using reference TRBV7-2 and TRBJ1-6, is GAGVSQSPSNKVTEKGKDVELRCDPISGHTALYWYRQSLGQGLEFLIYFQGNSAPDKSGLPSDRFSAERTGGSVSTLTIQRTQQEDSAVYLCASIPSSSYNSPLHFGNGTRLTVT.

This clone was detected a few times. V is TRBV6-6 and J is TRBJ1-2, with TRBD1 matching 8 bases. The CDR3 has 13 amino acids. V shed 6 bases, J shed 7 bases, and the junction held 7 bases outside the gene matches. Germline V gene sequence: CDR1 MNHNY, CDR2 SVGAGI (reference sequence). The CDR3 loop reads CASSPDRGSGYTF. CDR3 sequence (DNA): TGTGCCAGCAGCCCCGACAGGGGAAGTGGCTACACCTTC.

V gene TRBV5-1 combines with J gene TRBJ2-2; D perhaps matches TRBD2 (7 bases). The CDR3 length is 16 residues. Germline V gene data show CDR1 as SGHRS and CDR2 as YFSETQ. V lost 6 bases and J 0 bases, leaving 15 bases between the germline ends. The CDR3 coding sequence is TGCGCCAGCACCCTGGAGGGGGGGGCGAACACCGGGGAGCTGTTTTTT. Its translation is CASTLEGGANTGELFF.